Detailed here is one TCR beta chain. Its antigen is unidentified. The CDR3 is 15 residues long. The junction had 8 bases not matched to a gene; V was cut back by 3 bases and J by 7 bases. CDR1 is WSHSY, CDR2 SAAADI, per germline. Clones were sequenced by immunoSEQ multiplex PCR, and TCRdb holds only the in-frame ones, with some missing. The sample lists over 50,000 clones; 70% to 90% were seen once. These data come from a study of OX40 agonist ivuxolimab in advanced cancers. Overall study findings and caveats: At 0.1 to 3.0 mg/kg, CD4+ and CD8+ blood T cells expanded clonally by week 6. Individuals who were partial responders at 0.1-3.0 mg/kg had clonal expansion that ranked among the lowest. Not determined was the antigen specificity of the expanded peripheral T cells.

This receptor was taken from an adult with an advanced solid tumor such as melanoma, head and neck, liver or kidney cancer. This chain links TRBV10-2 with TRBJ2-3; the match to TRBD2 covers 9 bases. Sequenced material: CD4+ or CD8+ T cells sorted from blood, taken in a trial of the OX40 agonist ivuxolimab. The CDR3, as DNA: TGCGCCAGCAGTGATCCGGCGGGGGGGCCGAATACGCAGTATTTT. This gives the protein CASSDPAGGPNTQYF.